A single sample gave rise to the 32 T cell receptor beta chains below, sequenced in a study of blood T cell repertoires in COVID-19 (TCRdb year 2020). Libraries were prepared through the immunoSEQ multiplex PCR assay. TCRdb carries this immuneACCESS record with in-frame sequences only. Its versions omit some clonotypes, under half of them owing to an unresolved V gene in the studies checked, with the rest unexplained. This sample lists 250,000 or so clones; roughly 82% were detected once. Roughly an eighth of the sample lies in the top ten. The sequencing input was peripheral blood. The receptor source for this set is a man of 80 years or more with acute or convalescent COVID-19.

The rearrangement joins TRBV11-2 to TRBJ2-5; 8 bases map to TRBD2. Germline V gives CDR1 SGHAT, CDR2 FQNNGV. CDR3 length: 15 amino acids. J lost 2 bases, V lost 5 bases, and 7 bases had no gene match. CDR3 DNA sequence: TGTGCCAGCAGCCGGCCGGGACTAGGGCAAGAGACCCAGTACTTC. This codes for CASSRPGLGQETQYF. Filled out from reference TRBV11-2 and TRBJ2-5, the complete variable domain reads EAGVAQSPRYKIIEKRQSVAFWCNPISGHATLYWYQQILGQGPKLLIQFQNNGVVDDSQLPKDRFSAERLKGVDSTLKIQPAKLEDSAVYLCASSRPGLGQETQYFGPGTRLLVL.

The chain uses TRBV28 and TRBJ1-5; the match to TRBD1 covers 9 bases. Germline CDR1 is MDHEN and CDR2 is SYDVKM. This CDR3 is 15 amino acids long. V lost 5 bases to trimming and J lost 6 bases; unmatched junction nucleotides: 8. This chain's CDR3 is CASSRDREELQPQHF. CDR3 DNA sequence: TGTGCCAGCAGTCGGGACAGGGAAGAGCTTCAGCCCCAGCATTTT.

V and J are TRBV11-3 and TRBJ2-1; 7 bases fit TRBD1. Germline V lookup: CDR1 SGHNT, CDR2 YENEEA. V was clipped by 5 bases and J by 6 bases; unmatched bases: 10. The CDR3 is 15 amino acids. CDR3 coding DNA: TGTGCCAGCAGCACCCGGGACAGTCCCTTCAATGAGCAGTTCTTC. This sequence encodes CASSTRDSPFNEQFF.

This clone was detected only once. The gene calls are TRBV27 and TRBJ1-6; TRBD1 matches at 8 bases. Trimming took 1 base from V and 4 from J; bases not matched to a gene: 9. CDR1 and CDR2 from the germline V gene are MNHEY and SMNVEV (reference sequence). The CDR3 totals 18 residues. The CDR3: CASSLYPLGQGYNSPLHF. In nucleotides, the CDR3 is TGTGCCAGCAGTTTATATCCCCTAGGACAGGGTTATAATTCACCCCTCCACTTT.

The chain is built from TRBV19 and TRBJ1-4, with unresolved D. The V end was cut by 3 bases, the J end by 8 bases, with 16 bases between. The CDR3 has 15 amino acids. Germline assignment: CDR1 LNHDA and CDR2 SQIVND (reference sequence). CDR3 in DNA: TGTGCCAGTAGTATGTCCCAAGTAAGAGGCGAAAAACTGTTTTTT. It specifies CASSMSQVRGEKLFF.

This clone has just one count. This rearrangement joins TRBV2 to TRBJ1-4; D is possibly TRBD1 (5 bases). This CDR3 is 15 amino acids long. The ends were cut back, 5 bases at V and 0 bases at J, with 10 bases in the middle. Germline assignment: CDR1 SNHLY and CDR2 FYNNEI. CDR3 nucleotide sequence: TGTGCCAGCAGTTACCTACAGGCAACTAATGAAAAACTGTTTTTT. Its translation is CASSYLQATNEKLFF.

J is TRBJ1-6 and V is TRBV23-1; D perhaps matches TRBD1 (5 bases). TRBV23-1 is reported as an ORF; its role is uncertain. The CDR3 extends over 17 amino acids. Trimming took off 9 bases at V and 0 bases at J, with 18 bases between the two ends. DNA of the CDR3: TGCGCCAGACCTAATTGGGGGGAGAGCTCCTATAATTCACCCCTCCACTTT. It translates to CARPNWGESSYNSPLHF.

The chain carries TRBV5-8 and TRBJ1-4; 10 bases are shared with TRBD1. This CDR3 comprises 18 residues. Germline CDR1 and CDR2: SGHTS and YDEGEE. V lost 3 bases, J lost 0 bases, and 8 bases stayed unmatched. CDR3 bases: TGTGCCAGCAGCTCCGGGACAGGGGCATTTGCAACTAATGAAAAACTGTTTTTT. Its protein is CASSSGTGAFATNEKLFF.

The J gene is TRBJ2-2, the V gene TRBV7-9; tentative D call: TRBD1 (6 bases). V was shortened by 2 bases and J by 3 bases, with 10 bases between the two germline ends. This CDR3 has 15 residues. CDR1 and CDR2 (germline): SEHNR, FQNEAQ (reference sequence). The CDR3 nucleotides are TGTGCCAGCAGCTTACGGCAGGGGTACACCGGGGAGCTGTTTTTT. The encoded protein is CASSLRQGYTGELFF.

The chain uses TRBV19 and TRBJ2-5, with unresolved D. The germline V gene has CDR1 LNHDA and CDR2 SQIVND (reference sequence). Trimming left V 6 bases short and J 5 bases short, with 7 bases between. This CDR3 contains 11 residues. In DNA, the CDR3 is TGTGCCAGTAGGACCGGGGAGACCCAGTACTTC. It is translated as CASRTGETQYF.

The V and J genes are TRBV7-6 and TRBJ2-2; TRBD1 is a possible D gene (5 bases). The germline V and J ends were trimmed by 2 bases and 6 bases, with 22 bases remaining between them. CDR1 and CDR2 (germline): SGHVS, FNYEAQ. The CDR3 length is 18 residues. Written as DNA, the CDR3 is TGTGCCAGCAGCTTAACTCACCCGGGCAGGGTAGTAGCCGGGGAGCTGTTTTTT. Protein sequence: CASSLTHPGRVVAGELFF.

On this clone: This CDR3 is also generated by other DNA sequences in the sample. The rearrangement joins TRBV28 to TRBJ2-1; D remains ambiguous. CDR1 and CDR2 (germline): MDHEN, SYDVKM. The V end was cut by 2 bases, the J end by 6 bases, with 2 bases between. The CDR3 is 11 amino acids. CDR3 amino acids: CASSLRNEQFF. In DNA form, the CDR3 reads TGTGCCAGCAGTTTACGCAATGAGCAGTTCTTC.

The chain is built from TRBV5-4 and TRBJ2-6; 7 bases agree with TRBD1. This CDR3 spans 17 amino acids. Trimming removed 3 bases from V and 3 bases from J; junction bases left unmatched: 9. CDR1 and CDR2 from the germline V gene are SGHNT and YYREEE (reference sequence). The CDR3 DNA reads TGTGCCAGCAGCTCCACAAGACAGGGCTTTGGGGCCAACGTCCTGACTTTC. Translating it yields CASSSTRQGFGANVLTF.

The rearrangement joins TRBV10-3 to TRBJ1-5; TRBD1 agrees at 9 bases. This CDR3 region has 18 residues. Looked up from germline, CDR1 is ENHRY and CDR2 is SYGVKD. V was clipped by 2 bases and J by 2 bases; unmatched bases: 10. CDR3 loop: CAISEQGQGWGGNQPQHF. CDR3 coding DNA: TGTGCCATCAGTGAGCAGGGACAGGGATGGGGTGGCAATCAGCCCCAGCATTTT.

The V and J genes are TRBV6-5 and TRBJ2-7, with 10 bases identical to TRBD1. Germline CDR1 MNHEY, CDR2 SVGAGI. Trimming took 6 bases from V and 1 from J; bases not matched to a gene: 6. The CDR3 is 15 amino acids. The CDR3 bases are TGTGCCAGCAGGGAGGACAGGGGGACATCCTACGAGCAGTACTTC. Its translation: CASREDRGTSYEQYF.

The chain carries TRBV19 and TRBJ2-7; 9 positions agree with TRBD2. CDR1 is LNHDA and CDR2 is SQIVND in the germline V gene (reference sequence). J was trimmed by 2 bases and V by 5 bases; bases with no gene match: 10. CDR3 length equals 16 residues. The CDR3 DNA reads as TGTGCCAGTAGTCCAGGATGGGGCGGGAGGGCCTACGAGCAGTACTTC. Residues: CASSPGWGGRAYEQYF.

The chain couples TRBV5-1 to TRBJ2-7; 7 bases are shared with TRBD2. Germline assignment: CDR1 SGHRS and CDR2 YFSETQ. J gave up 3 bases and V 0 bases, and 3 bases lay outside the gene matches. This CDR3 spans 14 amino acids. The CDR3 region is CASSLEGGGYEQYF. DNA of the CDR3: TGCGCCAGCAGCTTGGAGGGCGGGGGCTACGAGCAGTACTTC.

This clone showed up just a few times. The gene calls are TRBV5-6 and TRBJ2-1; 8 nucleotides line up with TRBD2. The CDR3 is 14 amino acids. CDR1 is SGHDT, CDR2 YYEEEE, per germline. Losses at the gene ends were 4 bases for V and 8 bases for J; bases not matched to a gene: 8. CDR3: CASSLISGGYEQFF. In nucleotides, the CDR3 is TGTGCCAGCAGCCTCATCAGCGGGGGATATGAGCAGTTCTTC. The full variable domain, with the rest looked up from reference TRBV5-6 and TRBJ2-1, is DAGVTQSPTHLIKTRGQQVTLRCSPKSGHDTVSWYQQALGQGPQFIFQYYEEEERQRGNFPDRFSGHQFPNYSSELNVNALLLGDSALYLCASSLISGGYEQFFGPGTRLTVL.

J is TRBJ1-1 and V is TRBV28, with 8 bases fitting TRBD1. This CDR3 has 15 residues. Germline CDR1 is MDHEN and CDR2 is SYDVKM. The junction had 5 bases not matched to a gene; V was cut back by 3 bases and J by 2 bases. CDR3 coding DNA: TGTGCCAGCAGTTTCCCTGGGACAGGAAACACTGAAGCTTTCTTT. Encoded protein: CASSFPGTGNTEAFF.

The V and J genes are TRBV27 and TRBJ2-2; the D gene is possibly TRBD1 (5 bases). Germline CDR1 MNHEY, CDR2 SMNVEV (reference sequence). Trimming removed 4 bases at V and 3 bases at J, with 15 bases between. The CDR3 consists of 16 residues. CDR3 sequence reads: CASSSSFRVYTGELFF. The DNA of the CDR3 is TGTGCCAGCAGTTCTTCTTTCAGGGTTTACACCGGGGAGCTGTTTTTT.

The rearrangement joins TRBV6-1 to TRBJ2-7; 7 bases are a match to TRBD1. The CDR3 length is 17 residues. Losses at the gene ends were 0 bases for V and 7 bases for J; bases not matched to a gene: 15. Germline-derived CDR1 and CDR2 are MNHNS and SASEGT. CDR3: CASSEAIGGGGGSEQYF. DNA for the CDR3: TGTGCCAGCAGTGAAGCTATAGGGGGCGGCGGTGGGAGTGAGCAGTACTTC.

This clone has only one observation. The DNA for the CDR3 is TGTGCCAGCAGTGAGGAGGGGGCCGGTCAGCCCCAGCATTTT. Encoded protein: CASSEEGAGQPQHF. J is TRBJ1-5 and V is TRBV25-1, with TRBD1 matching 7 bases. The CDR3 covers 14 residues. Germline CDR1 MGHDK, CDR2 SYGVNS. The ends lost 3 bases at V and 6 bases at J; junction bases unmatched: 5.

The V and J genes are TRBV13 and TRBJ1-2, with D uncertain. The V end lost 1 base, the J end lost 6 bases, and 18 bases lay between the germline ends. Germline V gene sequence: CDR1 PRHDT, CDR2 FYEKMQ (reference sequence). The CDR3 is made up of 16 amino acids. The chain's CDR3 is CASSLERLSYYDGYTF. The CDR3 bases are TGTGCCAGCAGCTTAGAACGACTATCCTACTATGATGGCTACACCTTC. Filled out from reference TRBV13 and TRBJ1-2, the complete variable domain reads AAGVIQSPRHLIKEKRETATLKCYPIPRHDTVYWYQQGPGQDPQFLISFYEKMQSDKGSIPDRFSAQQFSDYHSELNMSSLELGDSALYFCASSLERLSYYDGYTFGSGTRLTVV.

The V gene is TRBV19, the J gene TRBJ2-7, with D perhaps matching TRBD1 (7 bases). CDR3 length equals 13 residues. In germline, CDR1 is LNHDA, CDR2 SQIVND (reference sequence). The V end was cut by 4 bases, the J end by 4 bases, with 11 bases between. This CDR3 is CASSSGTEYEQYF. The CDR3 nucleotides are TGTGCCAGTAGTAGCGGGACAGAGTACGAGCAGTACTTC.

In this sample, this clone turned up a few times. This chain uses TRBV5-1 with TRBJ2-5, with D maybe TRBD1 (5 bases). Trimming cost V 4 bases and J 4 bases, with 11 bases left between them. Germline CDR1 and CDR2: SGHRS and YFSETQ. CDR3 size: 13 residues. This chain's CDR3 is CASSKPQGETQYF. The CDR3 DNA follows: TGCGCCAGCAGCAAGCCGCAGGGAGAGACCCAGTACTTC.

This chain uses TRBV24-1 with TRBJ2-1, with D maybe TRBD2 (6 bases). This CDR3 has 16 amino acids. Trimming removed 4 bases at V and 4 bases at J, with 16 bases between. Germline CDR1 is KGHDR and CDR2 is SFDVKD. CDR3 DNA sequence: TGTGCCACCAGTGACGGCAGGCGGAGGGCTTACAATGAGCAGTTCTTC. Amino acids: CATSDGRRRAYNEQFF.

The rearrangement uses TRBV2 and TRBJ2-3, with unresolved D. The V end lost 6 bases, the J end lost 6 bases, and 10 bases lay between the germline ends. This CDR3 region has 12 residues. Germline values: CDR1 SNHLY, CDR2 FYNNEI. CDR3 coding DNA: TGTGCCAGCAGGGAATTCTCGGATACGCAGTATTTT. Translation: CASREFSDTQYF.

This chain links TRBV5-4 with TRBJ1-1; a possible D gene is TRBD1 (5 bases). The CDR3 contains 16 residues. Trimming pared 4 bases from V and 0 bases from J, leaving 16 bases between. CDR1 and CDR2 from the germline V gene are SGHNT and YYREEE (reference sequence). DNA of the CDR3: TGTGCCAGCAGCCCGGAGGGGCTGCGGGTGAACACTGAAGCTTTCTTT. Translated, it gives CASSPEGLRVNTEAFF.

This clone came up once. This chain uses TRBV25-1 with TRBJ1-6, with a possible D match to TRBD1 (6 bases). The CDR3 has 15 amino acids. The ends were cut back, 1 base at V and 9 bases at J, with 13 bases in the middle. Germline V gene sequence: CDR1 MGHDK, CDR2 SYGVNS. Here the CDR3 reads CASSESRGRTSPLHF. In DNA form, the CDR3 reads TGTGCCAGCAGTGAATCGCGGGGGCGGACTTCACCCCTCCACTTT. Together with reference TRBV25-1 and TRBJ1-6, the CDR3 gives the full variable domain: EADIYQTPRYLVIGTGKKITLECSQTMGHDKMYWYQQDPGMELHLIHYSYGVNSTEKGDLSSESTVSRIRTEHFPLTLESARPSHTSQYLCASSESRGRTSPLHFGNGTRLTVT.

The chain couples TRBV6-1 to TRBJ1-1; D gene uncertain. This CDR3 has 14 residues. Trimming removed 1 base at V and 0 bases at J, with 6 bases between. Germline CDR1 is MNHNS and CDR2 is SASEGT. The CDR3 DNA is TGTGCCAGCAGTGAAGGGAGGGTGAACACTGAAGCTTTCTTT. Its protein product is CASSEGRVNTEAFF.

V and J are TRBV29-1 and TRBJ2-2, with 8 bases aligning to TRBD2. The junction had 5 bases not matched to a gene; V was cut back by 7 bases and J by 1 base. CDR1 and CDR2 from the germline V gene are SQVTM and ANQGSEA. The CDR3 extends over 14 amino acids. The CDR3 bases are TGCAGCGCTCGGAGCGGGAGGAACACCGGGGAGCTGTTTTTT. It codes for CSARSGRNTGELFF.

This clone was seen only once. The chain couples TRBV3-1 (or the pseudogene TRBV3-2) to TRBJ1-5; tentative D call: TRBD1 (6 bases). Trimming shortened V by 3 bases and J by 4 bases, and 10 bases separated the two germline ends. Germline V lookup: CDR1 LGHDT, CDR2 YNNKEL (reference sequence). The CDR3 loop spans 14 amino acids. CDR3 sequence: CASSHRQANQPQHF. CDR3 coding DNA: TGTGCCAGCAGCCACAGACAGGCGAATCAGCCCCAGCATTTT.